Only one count was recorded for the clone carrying this TCR beta chain. The data originate from a study of blood T cell repertoires in COVID-19. Study details: COVID-19 samples collected from the United States, Italy and Spain covered acute and convalescent phases. T cells, B-cell-depleted T cells, or PBMCs supplied cDNA or gDNA.

Original data processing: Amplifying reference gene primers gave estimates of nucleated cell counts. The repertoire was sequenced with immunoSEQ multiplex PCR; TCRdb's copy has only in-frame clones and lacks some. The V and J calls and clone size are taken from that table; D and trimming were inferred from the DNA. The table lists hundreds of thousands of clones, 90% of them singletons. Germline values: CDR1 GTSNPN, CDR2 SVGIG (reference sequence). Trimming at V came to 5 bases and at J to 5 bases, leaving 10 bases not matched to a gene. The CDR3 spans 14 residues. Assignment of participants to cohorts was predicated upon participant-reported clinical history.

Sequencing was carried out using PBMCs or T cells enriched from blood (not recorded which). This TCR came from a woman aged 18-35 years with acute COVID-19. The chain links TRBV30 to TRBJ2-7; 9 nucleotides line up with TRBD1. In DNA, the CDR3 is TGTGCCTGGTCAACCGGGACAGGGAGGGACGAGCAGTACTTC. As protein: CAWSTGTGRDEQYF.